What follows are 15 T cell receptor beta chains derived from one specimen sequenced in a study of blood T cell repertoires in COVID-19. TCRdb keeps only in-frame clones here, not all; method: immunoSEQ multiplex PCR. This table has fewer than 200,000 clones, roughly 82% appearing once. Source material: peripheral blood. These receptors all stem from a woman aged 40 to 55 with COVID-19, enrolled during active disease.

This sequence joins TRBV27 and TRBJ1-1, with D possibly matching TRBD1 (6 bases). Germline loops: CDR1 MNHEY, CDR2 SMNVEV (reference sequence). V was pared by 3 bases and J by 5 bases, with 10 bases between. The CDR3 has 13 amino acids. Written as DNA, the CDR3 is TGTGCCAGCAGTTTGATGCAGGGGACTGAAGCTTTCTTT. It codes for CASSLMQGTEAFF.

This chain links TRBV4-1 with TRBJ2-5; 9 bases map to TRBD1. The junction had 8 bases not matched to a gene; V was cut back by 1 base and J by 5 bases. Germline values: CDR1 MGHRA, CDR2 YSYEKL. The CDR3 totals 16 residues. The CDR3 here is CASSQGNRGPSETQYF. CDR3 in DNA: TGCGCCAGCAGCCAAGGGAACAGGGGGCCTAGTGAGACCCAGTACTTC.

The rearrangement joins TRBV7-9 to TRBJ1-2; TRBD1 is a possible D gene (5 bases). Germline-derived CDR1 and CDR2 are SEHNR and FQNEAQ (reference sequence). The length of the CDR3 is 13 residues. V was cut by 7 bases and J by 7 bases, with 16 bases left in between. DNA for the CDR3: TGTGCCAGCAACTACGGGGGGGGTGCTGGCTACACCTTC. It specifies CASNYGGGAGYTF.

This clone was detected a few times. The rearrangement uses TRBV30 and TRBJ1-6; possible D gene TRBD1, 5 bases. Trimming left V 1 base short and J 5 bases short, with 6 bases between. The CDR3 spans 13 residues. Germline V lookup: CDR1 GTSNPN, CDR2 SVGIG (reference sequence). CDR3 amino acids: CAWSGQNNSPLHF. CDR3 coding DNA: TGTGCCTGGAGTGGACAGAATAATTCACCCCTCCACTTT.

The CDR3 nucleotides read TGTGCCAGTAGTTCCGGTCGGCCCCAGCATTTT. Amino acids: CASSSGRPQHF. The chain links TRBV19 to TRBJ1-5, with unresolved D. This CDR3 spans 11 amino acids. In germline, CDR1 is LNHDA, CDR2 SQIVND (reference sequence). V lost 5 bases, J lost 9 bases, and 8 bases lay in between.

This clone was counted only a few times. This chain links TRBV5-1 with TRBJ2-1, with 10 positions matching TRBD2. This CDR3 region has 16 residues. Unmatched junction bases numbered 2, after V lost 2 bases and J lost 0 bases. CDR1 and CDR2 from the germline V gene are SGHRS and YFSETQ. The CDR3 spells CASSFIAGGSYNEQFF. CDR3 coding DNA: TGCGCCAGCAGCTTTATAGCGGGGGGCTCCTACAATGAGCAGTTCTTC.

The rearrangement joins TRBV30 to TRBJ1-2; TRBD1 might be the D (6 bases). There are 13 residues in the CDR3. Trimming removed 8 bases at V and 0 bases at J, with 13 bases between. CDR1 is GTSNPN and CDR2 is SVGIG in the germline V gene (reference sequence). DNA for the CDR3: TGTGCCACCAGGGGAGCTCCTAACTATGGCTACACCTTC. This codes for CATRGAPNYGYTF.

The CDR3 spells CASSFQGQVVTQYF. CDR3 DNA: TGTGCCAGCAGCTTCCAGGGACAGGTGGTGACCCAGTACTTC. This sequence joins TRBV5-4 and TRBJ2-5; 8 positions match TRBD1. V gave up 2 bases and J gave up 7 bases; unmatched junction bases: 7. The CDR3 loop spans 14 amino acids. Germline-derived CDR1 and CDR2 are SGHNT and YYREEE (reference sequence).

The chain has TRBV28 and TRBJ2-3, with unresolved D. The CDR3 spans 14 residues. CDR1 MDHEN and CDR2 SYDVKM come from the germline V gene. V shed 6 bases and J shed 1 base, with 11 bases lying between them. The CDR3: CASRPHRGTDTQYF. The CDR3 coding sequence is TGTGCCAGCAGACCCCATCGGGGCACAGATACGCAGTATTTT. Combining the CDR3 with reference TRBV28 and TRBJ2-3 gives the whole variable domain DVKVTQSSRYLVKRTGEKVFLECVQDMDHENMFWYRQDPGLGLRLIYFSYDVKMKEKGDIPEGYSVSREKKERFSLILESASTNQTSMYLCASRPHRGTDTQYFGPGTRLTVL.

The rearrangement joins TRBV20-1 to TRBJ1-2, with a possible D match to TRBD1 (5 bases). This CDR3 comprises 11 residues. Germline V lookup: CDR1 DFQATT, CDR2 SNEGSKA (reference sequence). V dropped 5 bases and J dropped 7 bases, with 11 bases sitting between them. DNA of the CDR3: TGCAGTGCTCCAGGGTTGGGTGGCTACACCTTC. Protein product: CSAPGLGGYTF.

CDR3 sequence (DNA): TGTGCCAGCAGGGGACAGGTCGCAGAGACCCAGTACTTC. Encoded protein: CASRGQVAETQYF. V gene TRBV6-5 combines with J gene TRBJ2-5; the match to TRBD1 covers 8 bases. The germline gives CDR1 MNHEY, CDR2 SVGAGI. V was pared by 6 bases and J by 4 bases, with 4 bases of the junction left unmatched. The CDR3 extends over 13 amino acids.

The V and J genes are TRBV27 and TRBJ2-2; 10 bases are shared with TRBD2. The CDR3 spans 14 residues. V dropped 8 bases and J dropped 7; count of bases not matched to a gene: 7. Germline CDR1 MNHEY, CDR2 SMNVEV (reference sequence). CDR3 region: CASSLAGVLGELFF. The DNA of the CDR3 is TGTGCCAGCTCCCTAGCGGGAGTGCTCGGGGAGCTGTTTTTT.

The V and J genes are TRBV2 and TRBJ2-3; 9 bases are a match to TRBD1. Germline-derived CDR1 and CDR2 are SNHLY and FYNNEI. The CDR3 spans 16 residues. V shed 6 bases, J shed 0 bases, and the junction held 7 bases outside the gene matches. CDR3 region: CASRGTGPSSTDTQYF. CDR3 nucleotide sequence: TGTGCCAGCAGGGGGACAGGGCCATCTAGCACAGATACGCAGTATTTT.

The CDR3 is CASSGGQYTEAFF. CDR3 coding DNA: TGTGCCAGCAGTGGAGGACAGTACACTGAAGCTTTCTTT. The chain has TRBV2 and TRBJ1-1; maybe TRBD1 (6 bases). From germline, CDR1 is SNHLY and CDR2 FYNNEI. V was pared by 4 bases and J by 3 bases, with 9 bases between. CDR3 length: 13 residues.

The gene calls are TRBV19 and TRBJ2-6; unclear D gene. The CDR3 totals 12 residues. Trimming stripped 2 bases from V and 7 bases from J, with 3 bases between. Germline values: CDR1 LNHDA, CDR2 SQIVND (reference sequence). The DNA of the CDR3 is TGTGCCAGTAGTATATATGCCAACGTCCTGACTTTC. Amino acid sequence: CASSIYANVLTF.